Shown below are 26 T cell receptor beta chains from a single sample sequenced in a study of T cell repertoires in cytomegalovirus infection. TCRdb re-derived calls from the reads in MiXCR, one entry per CDR3 protein. The sample lists 490,000 or so distinct CDR3 sequences, around 11% occurring once. Specimen: PBMCs. These receptors were taken from a human donor in good health (CMV status not recorded). Some clones in this sample may be carry-over from other donors' samples.

In its sample, this clonotype was seen many times. The chain carries TRBV7-2 and TRBJ2-7, with a tentative D call TRBD1 (6 bases). The germline V gene encodes CDR1 SGHTA and CDR2 FQGNSA. This CDR3 is built from 15 residues. Trimming pared 2 bases from V and 2 bases from J, leaving 13 bases between. CDR3 in DNA: TGTGCCAGCAGCTTATTGGGGGCCCATGCCTACGAGCAGTACTTC. Protein: CASSLLGAHAYEQYF.

The rearrangement joins TRBV18 to TRBJ2-7; D may be TRBD1 (7 bases). CDR3 size: 14 residues. Per the germline V gene, CDR1 is KGHSH and CDR2 is LQKENI. Trimming took off 6 bases at V and 3 bases at J, with 15 bases between the two ends. The DNA for the CDR3 is TGTGCCAGCTCGGAGGGGACAGTGAACTACGAGCAGTACTTC. Its translation is CASSEGTVNYEQYF.

Concerning this clonotype: At one end the junction does not follow the germline gene, possibly because of a read error. The chain carries TRBV6-2 or TRBV6-3 and TRBJ1-2; 7 bases match TRBD1. The CDR3 extends over 13 amino acids. Germline assignment: CDR1 MNHEY and CDR2 SVGEGT. The CDR3 protein is CASSSIGTDSRAF. The CDR3 DNA sequence: TGTGCCAGCAGTTCGATCGGGACAGATTCAAGGGCCTTC.

This clonotype occurred many times. The chain uses TRBV30 and TRBJ2-1, with D uncertain. Germline assignment: CDR1 GTSNPN and CDR2 SVGIG (reference sequence). V was trimmed by 0 bases and J by 0 bases, leaving 9 bases between them. The CDR3 sequence is 15 residues long. CDR3 coding DNA: TGTGCCTGGAGTGTACCTGATCGCTCCTACAATGAGCAGTTCTTC. Encoded protein: CAWSVPDRSYNEQFF.

The table lists this clonotype with many counts. V gene TRBV12-3 or TRBV12-4 combines with J gene TRBJ1-6; D not certain. V lost 7 bases, J lost 8 bases, and 15 bases lay in between. This CDR3 region has 14 residues. As DNA, the CDR3 is TGTGCCAGCACCCCGGCGTTGGGCGATTCACCCCTCCACTTT. This sequence encodes CASTPALGDSPLHF.

This clonotype has ten or more counts. V and J are TRBV6-2 or TRBV6-3 and TRBJ2-1, with 8 bases aligning to TRBD2. CDR1 is MNHEY and CDR2 is SVGEGT in the germline V gene. The trim removed 6 bases at V and 6 bases at J, leaving 4 bases unmatched. The length of the CDR3 is 13 residues. CDR3 DNA: TGTGCCAGCAGCGGACTAGCCAGCAATGAGCAGTTCTTC. This sequence encodes CASSGLASNEQFF.

Comment on this clonotype: A much larger clone lies one base from this, so it may be a read error. A read error is likely, as this CDR3 ends without the conserved phenylalanine or tryptophan. CDR3 DNA: TGCGCCAGCAGCCCCGAGAGGGCAGTAATTAAAACCGGGGAGCTGTTTATT. Its protein is CASSPERAVIKTGELFI. V is TRBV5-1 and J is TRBJ2-2, with D perhaps matching TRBD2 (5 bases). Deletions cut 4 bases from V and 5 bases from J, with 21 bases between. Germline assignment: CDR1 SGHRS and CDR2 YFSETQ. This CDR3 spans 17 amino acids.

This clonotype was counted many times. The chain is built from TRBV7-8 and TRBJ1-2; tentatively, D is TRBD1 (6 bases). Trimming removed 2 bases from V and 7 bases from J, with 14 bases in between. The CDR3 loop spans 14 amino acids. CDR1 is SGHVS and CDR2 is FQNEAQ in the germline V gene. Here the CDR3 reads CASSLSQGFGGYTF. The CDR3 DNA reads TGTGCCAGCAGCTTAAGTCAGGGGTTTGGTGGCTACACCTTC. Full variable domain (outside the CDR3, taken from reference TRBV7-8 and TRBJ1-2): GAGVSQSPRYKVAKRGQDVALRCDPISGHVSLFWYQQALGQGPEFLTYFQNEAQLDKSGLPSDRFFAERPEGSVSTLKIQRTQQEDSAVYLCASSLSQGFGGYTFGSGTRLTVV.

The CDR3 nucleotides read TGTGCCAGCAGAACCGCAGGGCTCGGGGAGCTGTTTTTT. Its translation is CASRTAGLGELFF. The chain has TRBV6-1 and TRBJ2-2, with D possibly matching TRBD1 (5 bases). Trimming removed 6 bases at V and 7 bases at J, with 12 bases between. There are 13 residues in the CDR3. The germline V gene encodes CDR1 MNHNS and CDR2 SASEGT.

This clonotype has ten or more counts. J is TRBJ2-5 and V is TRBV10-3; 7 positions agree with TRBD1. CDR3 size: 14 residues. The V and J ends lost 0 bases and 3 bases, in that order; junction bases with no gene match: 1. Germline CDR1 and CDR2: ENHRY and SYGVKD. The DNA of the CDR3 is TGTGCCATCAGTGAGTCGACAGGGAAAGAGACCCAGTACTTC. It translates to CAISESTGKETQYF.

The chain links TRBV20-1 to TRBJ2-1; D is ambiguous. The CDR3 is 12 amino acids. The V gene lost 6 bases and the J gene lost 4 bases, with 10 bases spanning the gap. The germline CDR1 and CDR2 sequences are DFQATT and SNEGSKA (reference sequence). CDR3 residues: CSAYRAYNEQFF. The CDR3 DNA reads as TGCAGTGCGTACCGGGCTTACAATGAGCAGTTCTTC.

In DNA form, the CDR3 reads TGCAGCGTCCTGACCGGGGGCATGAACACTGAAGCTTTCTTT. This translates into CSVLTGGMNTEAFF. This chain uses TRBV29-1 with TRBJ1-1; the D gene is possibly TRBD1 (6 bases). Germline V gives CDR1 SQVTM, CDR2 ANQGSEA. Between the trimmed V and J ends, which lost 6 bases and 0 bases, there was a span of 14 bases. This CDR3 spans 14 amino acids.

This clonotype was counted a few times. The chain links TRBV5-6 to TRBJ2-1; TRBD2 is a possible D gene (6 bases). Germline assignment: CDR1 SGHDT and CDR2 YYEEEE. CDR3 length: 17 residues. Trimming shortened V by 1 base and J by 9 bases, and 23 bases separated the two germline ends. CDR3 protein: CASSLTTGGIRSGEQFF. In DNA, the CDR3 is TGTGCCAGCAGCTTGACTACTGGCGGGATCCGGTCCGGTGAGCAGTTCTTC.

This clonotype was counted many times. The chain links TRBV18 to TRBJ2-4; D is unclear. Germline CDR1 reads KGHSH; CDR2 reads LQKENI. Trimming stripped 8 bases from V and 0 bases from J, with 11 bases between. This CDR3 has 14 residues. The CDR3 DNA reads as TGTGCCAGCAGTCCCGATTTAGCCAAAAACATTCAGTACTTC. Protein sequence: CASSPDLAKNIQYF.

Comment on this clonotype: A much bigger clone sits one base away, suggesting this may be a read error. The chain is built from TRBV7-6 and TRBJ2-2; tentatively, D is TRBD1 (5 bases). Germline V gene data show CDR1 as SGHVS and CDR2 as FNYEAQ. This CDR3 is 17 amino acids long. CDR3 bases: TGTGCTAGCAGCTCCCTGGCCCGGACATCGAACACCGGGGAGCTGTTTTTT. This translates into CASSSLARTSNTGELFF.

This clonotype was found a few times. V usage is TRBV6-2 or TRBV6-3 and J usage is TRBJ2-7; 9 bases align to TRBD1. From germline, CDR1 is MNHEY and CDR2 SVGEGT. After removal of 10 bases from V and 5 bases from J, the junction contained 12 bases not matched to a gene. The CDR3 is made up of 14 amino acids. The CDR3 DNA sequence: TGTGCCACTCACTCCGGGACAGGGCGCCACGAGCAGTACTTC. Translated, it gives CATHSGTGRHEQYF.

On this clonotype itself: This may be a read error, as it is one base from a much larger clone. The V gene is TRBV19, the J gene TRBJ1-1; the D gene is possibly TRBD1 (6 bases). CDR1 LNHDA and CDR2 SQIVND come from the germline V gene (reference sequence). Trimming took off 11 bases at V and 1 base at J, with 17 bases between the two ends. The CDR3 has 14 residues. This CDR3 is CARTLGQANTEAFF. Written as DNA, the CDR3 is TGTGCCCGTACCTTGGGACAAGCGAACACTGAAGCTTTCTTT.

With regard to this clonotype: The junction and the germline gene differ at one end; a read error may be behind it. The chain joins TRBV5-1 to TRBJ1-1; tentatively, D is TRBD1 (6 bases). This CDR3 has 14 amino acids. The germline gives CDR1 SGHRS, CDR2 YFSETQ. The CDR3 sequence: CASSLAQGNTEALF. The CDR3 region has the DNA TGCGCCAGCAGCTTGGCCCAGGGGAACACTGAAGCTCTCTTT. Complete variable domain (other parts from reference TRBV5-1 and TRBJ1-1): KAGVTQTPRYLIKTRGQQVTLSCSPISGHRSVSWYQQTPGQGLQFLFEYFSETQRNKGNFPGRFSGRQFSNSRSEMNVSTLELGDSALYLCASSLAQGNTEALFGQGTRLTVV.

This clonotype occurred a few times. V usage is TRBV4-1 and J usage is TRBJ1-1, with 7 bases fitting TRBD1. Germline assignment: CDR1 MGHRA and CDR2 YSYEKL. V was clipped by 2 bases and J by 3 bases; unmatched bases: 6. This CDR3 region has 15 residues. The CDR3, as DNA: TGCGCCAGCAGCCAAACATTACAGGGGTACACTGAAGCTTTCTTT. This encodes CASSQTLQGYTEAFF.

For this clonotype: A single base separates this from a much larger clone, so it may be a read error. J is TRBJ2-7 and V is TRBV6-2 or TRBV6-3; 10 bases fit TRBD2. Germline trimming cut 2 bases from V and 5 bases from J; bases unmatched to any gene: 9. Germline V gene lookup returns CDR1 MNHEY and CDR2 SVGEGT. The CDR3 extends over 16 amino acids. CDR3 in DNA: TGTGCCAGCAGTTACCGGGGGACTAGCGCAACCCACGAGCAGTACTTC. It is translated as CASSYRGTSATHEQYF.

The gene calls are TRBV5-1 and TRBJ2-7, with TRBD2 identical over 7 bases. CDR3 length: 15 residues. In germline, CDR1 is SGHRS, CDR2 YFSETQ. V lost 0 bases and J lost 6; bases outside the gene matches: 9. The CDR3 DNA sequence: TGCGCCAGCAGCTTGGCCCCCTTGGGGGGGATCGAGCAGTACTTC. This translates into CASSLAPLGGIEQYF. The full variable domain, with the rest looked up from reference TRBV5-1 and TRBJ2-7, is KAGVTQTPRYLIKTRGQQVTLSCSPISGHRSVSWYQQTPGQGLQFLFEYFSETQRNKGNFPGRFSGRQFSNSRSEMNVSTLELGDSALYLCASSLAPLGGIEQYFGPGTRLTVT.

This clonotype has only a few counts. The chain recombines TRBV28 with TRBJ2-7; the D is unclear. This CDR3 region has 13 residues. The germline CDR1 and CDR2 sequences are MDHEN and SYDVKM. The V end lost 2 bases, the J end lost 6 bases, and 11 bases lay between the germline ends. The CDR3 loop is CASSLIGRREQYF. In DNA, the CDR3 is TGTGCCAGCAGTTTAATCGGTCGGCGCGAGCAGTACTTC.

This clonotype showed up just a few times. The rearrangement joins TRBV30 to TRBJ2-2; 8 bases align to TRBD2. The CDR3 runs to 14 residues. The J segment lost 3 bases and the V segment lost 5 bases, leaving 5 bases of the junction unmatched. Germline V lookup: CDR1 GTSNPN, CDR2 SVGIG (reference sequence). The CDR3 here is CAWDQGLDTGELFF. In DNA, the CDR3 is TGTGCCTGGGACCAGGGACTAGACACCGGGGAGCTGTTTTTT.

The V and J genes are TRBV30 and TRBJ2-7, with a tentative D call TRBD2 (5 bases). Looked up from germline, CDR1 is GTSNPN and CDR2 is SVGIG (reference sequence). CDR3 length equals 11 residues. Trimming shortened V by 5 bases and J by 13 bases, and 18 bases separated the two germline ends. The CDR3 bases are TGTGCCTGGCAGTCCCGCGGGTCCCCCTACTTC. This translates into CAWQSRGSPYF.

The chain's CDR3 is CAGRGPTTDTQYF. Here the CDR3 DNA reads TGTGCCGGGAGGGGACCGACCACAGATACGCAGTATTTT. The chain couples TRBV12-3 or TRBV12-4 to TRBJ2-3; TRBD2 aligns across 7 bases. Unmatched junction bases numbered 7, after V lost 11 bases and J lost 2 bases. CDR3 length: 13 amino acids.

In this sample, this clonotype turned up many times. The chain employs TRBV7-6 and TRBJ2-1; D might be TRBD1 or TRBD2, each matching 5 bases. The V gene's germline CDR1 is SGHVS and CDR2 FNYEAQ. CDR3 size: 14 residues. The V and J ends lost 2 bases and 6 bases respectively, with 11 bases between them. CDR3 sequence: CASSLWGIGNEQFF. As DNA, the CDR3 is TGTGCCAGCAGCTTATGGGGGATAGGCAATGAGCAGTTCTTC.